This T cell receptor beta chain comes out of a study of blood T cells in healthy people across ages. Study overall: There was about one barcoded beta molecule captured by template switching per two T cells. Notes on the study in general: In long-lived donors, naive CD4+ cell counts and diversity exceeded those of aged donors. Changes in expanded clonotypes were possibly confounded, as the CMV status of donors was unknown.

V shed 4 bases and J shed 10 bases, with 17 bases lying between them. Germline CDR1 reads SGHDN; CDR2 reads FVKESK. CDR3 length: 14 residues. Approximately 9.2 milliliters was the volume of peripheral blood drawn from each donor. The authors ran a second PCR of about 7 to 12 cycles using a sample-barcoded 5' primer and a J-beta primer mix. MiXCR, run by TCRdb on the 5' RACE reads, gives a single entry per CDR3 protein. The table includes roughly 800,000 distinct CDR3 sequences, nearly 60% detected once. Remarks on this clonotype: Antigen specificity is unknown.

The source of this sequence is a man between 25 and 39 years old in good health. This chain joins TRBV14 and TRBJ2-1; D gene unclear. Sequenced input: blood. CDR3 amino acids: CASSRGGQSREQFF. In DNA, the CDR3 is TGTGCCAGCAGCCGAGGTGGGCAGAGCAGGGAGCAGTTCTTC.